This TCR beta chain was sequenced for a study of blood T cells in healthy people across ages. The germline V gene has CDR1 SNHLY and CDR2 FYNNEI. This CDR3 region has 11 residues. V gave up 0 bases and J gave up 7 bases, with 3 bases separating them. A second PCR of 7 to 11 cycles used a sample-barcoded 5' primer and a J-beta primer mix. TCRdb itself ran the 5' RACE reads through MiXCR, one entry per CDR3 protein. The sample has approximately 960,000 distinct CDR3 sequences, 25% to 30% seen once. The table lists this clonotype with many counts. The same sample was also studied in work on T cells of mothers and their children. According to that study: Compared with unrelated pairs, related mother-child pairs had slightly higher, non-significant overlap.

This receptor was obtained from a woman between 40 and 55 years old in good health. The sample taken for sequencing was blood. V gene TRBV2 combines with J gene TRBJ1-2; no clear D. The CDR3, as DNA: TGTGCCAGCAGTGAAGCAGTTGGCTACACCTTC. It yields the protein CASSEAVGYTF.